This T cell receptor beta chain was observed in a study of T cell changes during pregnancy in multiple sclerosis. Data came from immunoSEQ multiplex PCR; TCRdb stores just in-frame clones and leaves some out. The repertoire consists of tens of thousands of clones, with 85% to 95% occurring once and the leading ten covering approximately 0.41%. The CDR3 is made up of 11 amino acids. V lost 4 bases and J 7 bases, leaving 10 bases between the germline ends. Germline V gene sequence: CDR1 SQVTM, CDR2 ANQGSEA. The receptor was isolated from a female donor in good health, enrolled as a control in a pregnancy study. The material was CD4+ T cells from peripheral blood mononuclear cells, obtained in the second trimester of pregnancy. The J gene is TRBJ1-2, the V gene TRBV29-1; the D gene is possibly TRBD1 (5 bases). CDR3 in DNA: TGCAGCGTTGCCCAGGGCGCTGGCTACACCTTC. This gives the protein CSVAQGAGYTF.